This is a list of T cell receptor beta chains from one sample in a study of T cells after yellow fever vaccination. Via MiXCR, TCRdb re-called the 5' RACE reads, giving one row per CDR3 protein. The sample includes some 390,000 distinct CDR3 sequences, under 7.5% seen only once; the top ten take about 15%. The material sequenced was PBMCs, taken 5 days after the yellow fever booster vaccination. These TCRs come from a man aged 30 to 45 who received the YFV17D yellow fever vaccine. The CDR3 runs from the conserved cysteine through the conserved F or W. D genes are given only for firm matches. Not all rows give a size; the values are once, few, many and, for expanded clones, a class.

TRBV15	TRBD1	few	TRBJ2-7	CATSRGGTVYEQYF	TGTGCCACCAGCAGAGGGGGGACAGTATACGAGCAGTACTTC
TRBV29-1	TRBD1	-	TRBJ2-5	CSVASGDRETQYF	TGCAGCGTTGCCTCCGGGGACAGGGAGACCCAGTACTTC
TRBV5-1	-	few	TRBJ1-1	CASSLGPQGNTEAFF	TGCGCCAGCAGCTTGGGTCCCCAGGGTAACACTGAAGCTTTCTTT
TRBV11-2	TRBD2	many	TRBJ2-1	CATSGGNEQFF	TGTGCCACCTCGGGGGGCAATGAGCAGTTCTTC
TRBV20-1	-	-	TRBJ2-5	CSAMSLLLETQYF	TGCAGTGCTATGTCCCTCCTTTTAGAGACCCAGTACTTC
TRBV5-6	-	-	TRBJ2-3	CASSWDAADTQYF	TGTGCCAGCAGTTGGGATGCGGCAGATACGCAGTATTTT
TRBV10-2	TRBD2	few	TRBJ2-1	CASRRAGGLGNEQFF	TGCGCCAGCCGAAGAGCGGGAGGTTTGGGGAATGAGCAGTTCTTC
TRBV7-8	-	many	TRBJ2-2	CASSLARRLSTGELFF	TGTGCCAGCAGCTTAGCGCGACGATTGTCCACCGGGGAGCTGTTTTTT
TRBV3-1	-	many	TRBJ1-1	CASSQEGRMNTEAFF	TGTGCCAGCAGCCAAGAGGGACGGATGAACACTGAAGCTTTCTTT
TRBV12-3/TRBV12-4	-	-	TRBJ1-5	CASSTRPNQPQHF	TGTGCCAGCAGTACGCGACCCAATCAGCCCCAGCATTTT
TRBV20-1	-	-	TRBJ2-1	CSASLGYNEQFF	TGCAGTGCTAGTTTGGGGTACAATGAGCAGTTCTTC
TRBV12-3/TRBV12-4	-	many	TRBJ2-5	CASSWGSGLQETQYF	TGTGCCAGCAGTTGGGGTTCGGGCCTCCAAGAGACCCAGTACTTC
TRBV7-9	-	-	TRBJ1-5	CASSLDSTSRNQPQHF	TGTGCCAGCAGCTTAGACAGTACCAGCCGTAATCAGCCCCAGCATTTT
TRBV5-4	-	few	TRBJ2-5	CASSLDLDSWETQYF	TGTGCCAGCAGCTTGGATCTCGATTCGTGGGAGACCCAGTACTTC
TRBV7-9	-	few	TRBJ2-7	CASSLMSYEQYF	TGTGCCAGCAGCTTGATGTCCTACGAGCAGTACTTC
TRBV12-3/TRBV12-4	-	few	TRBJ2-2	CASTRVYGELFF	TGTGCCAGCACCAGGGTTTACGGGGAGCTGTTTTTT
TRBV7-2	-	many	TRBJ2-5	CASSFSGIRETQYF	TGTGCCAGCAGCTTTTCAGGAATCCGCGAGACCCAGTACTTC
TRBV27	TRBD2	many	TRBJ2-7	CASKTYSGVSYEQYF	TGTGCCAGCAAAACTTATAGCGGGGTCTCCTACGAGCAGTACTTC
TRBV5-1	-	-	TRBJ2-1	CARRAVDSYNEQFF	TGCGCCAGAAGAGCGGTGGACTCCTACAATGAGCAGTTCTTC
TRBV6-5	-	-	TRBJ2-7	CASSYSADPYEQYF	TGTGCCAGCAGTTACAGCGCAGACCCCTACGAGCAGTACTTC
TRBV20-1	TRBD2	many	TRBJ2-1	CSARTGLAANNEQFF	TGCAGTGCTAGGACGGGACTAGCGGCGAACAATGAGCAGTTCTTC
TRBV30	-	few	TRBJ2-1	CAWSSVGGSSYNEQFF	TGTGCCTGGAGCTCAGTAGGGGGGAGCTCCTACAATGAGCAGTTCTTC
TRBV20-1	TRBD1	many	TRBJ2-7	CSARDRGQGAWEQYF	TGCAGTGCTAGAGATCGGGGACAGGGGGCTTGGGAGCAGTACTTC
TRBV19	-	-	TRBJ2-6	CASSPRGASGANVLTF	TGTGCCAGTAGTCCGAGGGGGGCCTCTGGGGCCAACGTCCTGACTTTC
TRBV12-3/TRBV12-4	-	many	TRBJ2-3	CASSFSSSTTNTQYF	TGTGCCAGCAGTTTCTCATCTAGCACCACCAATACGCAGTATTTT
TRBV7-9	TRBD1	many	TRBJ2-5	CASSLMGTGGVTQYF	TGTGCCAGCAGCTTAATGGGAACAGGGGGCGTGACCCAGTACTTC
TRBV6-1	TRBD2	-	TRBJ2-1	CASSEWLAASYNEQFF	TGTGCCAGCAGTGAATGGCTAGCGGCCTCCTACAATGAGCAGTTCTTC
TRBV3-1	-	-	TRBJ2-7	CASSQVPGTPPYEQYF	TGTGCCAGCAGCCAAGTCCCCGGGACTCCCCCTTACGAGCAGTACTTC
TRBV7-2	-	-	TRBJ2-3	CASSLGSGRVDTQYF	TGTGCCAGCAGCTTAGGAAGCGGTAGGGTAGATACGCAGTATTTT